The 26 T cell receptor beta chains below all came from one sample that was sequenced in a study of blood T cell repertoires in COVID-19. Generated by immunoSEQ multiplex PCR, the TCRdb table keeps only in-frame clones and is missing some. The data show roughly 170,000 clones, 87% seen once. The specimen was peripheral blood. The source of these receptors is a woman between 18 and 30 years old who had recovered from COVID-19.

This clone was detected only once. This chain connects TRBV7-6 to TRBJ2-1; D perhaps matches TRBD2 (8 bases). Trimming shortened V by 5 bases and J by 7 bases, and 18 bases separated the two germline ends. Looked up from germline, CDR1 is SGHVS and CDR2 is FNYEAQ. The CDR3 runs 15 residues. CDR3 residues: CASSPGGLVGNEQFF. Here the CDR3 DNA reads TGTGCCAGCAGCCCAGGGGGACTAGTTGGGAATGAGCAGTTCTTC.

The DNA for the CDR3 is TGTGCCAGCAGCCCGACAGGGTCCGGCGAGCAGTACTTC. This translates into CASSPTGSGEQYF. The chain employs TRBV13 and TRBJ2-7; 7 bases align to TRBD1. This CDR3 is built from 13 residues. Germline V gives CDR1 PRHDT, CDR2 FYEKMQ (reference sequence). The junction had 7 bases not matched to a gene; V was cut back by 5 bases and J by 6 bases.

The gene calls are TRBV5-6 and TRBJ1-5; 9 bases line up with TRBD1. Germline V gene lookup returns CDR1 SGHDT and CDR2 YYEEEE. The CDR3 has 18 residues. The V gene end was trimmed by 1 base and the J gene end by 0 bases; junction bases not matched to a gene: 8. This CDR3 reads CASSLSGQGTYSNQPQHF. CDR3 DNA sequence: TGTGCCAGCAGCTTGTCCGGACAGGGGACATATAGCAATCAGCCCCAGCATTTT.

The rearrangement links TRBV7-3 to TRBJ2-3, with 11 bases that match TRBD2. This CDR3 is 15 amino acids long. The junction had 5 bases not matched to a gene; V was cut back by 5 bases and J by 4 bases. From germline, CDR1 is SGHTA and CDR2 FQGTGA. The CDR3 sequence is CASSIAGGPPDTQYF. The CDR3 DNA follows: TGTGCCAGCAGCATAGCGGGGGGGCCCCCAGATACGCAGTATTTT.

The V call is TRBV18, the J call TRBJ2-3; TRBD1 might be the D (6 bases). CDR1 is KGHSH, CDR2 LQKENI, per germline. The CDR3 sequence is 15 residues long. Between the trimmed V and J ends, which lost 3 bases and 3 bases, there was a span of 13 bases. CDR3 sequence reads: CASSPPGVRTDTQYF. In nucleotides, the CDR3 is TGTGCCAGCTCACCCCCAGGGGTTAGAACAGATACGCAGTATTTT.

This chain links TRBV4-1 with TRBJ2-7; D is unclear. Germline CDR1 reads MGHRA; CDR2 reads YSYEKL. The CDR3 extends over 15 amino acids. The germline V and J ends were trimmed by 0 bases and 1 base, with 10 bases remaining between them. The CDR3 reads CASSQDHRRSYEQYV. The CDR3, as DNA: TGCGCCAGCAGCCAAGACCACAGACGTTCCTACGAGCAGTACGTC.

The V call is TRBV12-3 or TRBV12-4, the J call TRBJ1-5, with D hard to call. The V and J ends lost 3 bases and 8 bases respectively, with 8 bases between them. CDR3 length equals 12 residues. The CDR3 is CASSLRAKPQHF. The CDR3 nucleotides are TGTGCCAGCAGTTTGAGAGCAAAGCCCCAGCATTTT.

Only a few counts were recorded for this clone. The rearrangement links TRBV18 to TRBJ2-7, with D maybe TRBD2 (6 bases). Germline CDR1 and CDR2: KGHSH and LQKENI. The CDR3 covers 15 residues. The V gene lost 5 bases and the J gene lost 0 bases, with 14 bases spanning the gap. The CDR3 loop is CASSILAGSSYEQYF. DNA for the CDR3: TGTGCCAGCTCAATACTCGCGGGGAGCTCCTACGAGCAGTACTTC.

This clone was counted a single time. The junction shows a germline mismatch at one end, possibly a read error. The chain has TRBV6-1 and TRBJ2-1; 8 bases are a match to TRBD1. CDR3 length: 16 residues. Germline assignment: CDR1 MNHNS and CDR2 SASEGT. DNA for the CDR3: TGTGCCAGTAGTGGTTCTCAGGGGGCGTCCTACAATGAGCAGTTCTTC. Translated, it gives CASSGSQGASYNEQFF.

This chain connects TRBV5-1 to TRBJ2-2, with D possibly matching TRBD1 (5 bases). The germline V gene encodes CDR1 SGHRS and CDR2 YFSETQ. CDR3 length: 13 residues. CDR3 residues: CGSREPSAGELFF. The DNA of the CDR3 is TGCGGATCCAGGGAACCTTCGGCCGGGGAGCTGTTTTTT. Variable domain in full (rest from reference TRBV5-1 and TRBJ2-2): KAGVTQTPRYLIKTRGQQVTLSCSPISGHRSVSWYQQTPGQGLQFLFEYFSETQRNKGNFPGRFSGRQFSNSRSEMNVSTLELGDSALYLCGSREPSAGELFFGEGSRLTVL.

The chain employs TRBV6-5 and TRBJ2-7, with 10 bases aligning to TRBD1. The CDR3 is 13 amino acids. Losses at the gene ends were 9 bases for V and 5 bases for J; bases not matched to a gene: 7. Germline V gene sequence: CDR1 MNHEY, CDR2 SVGAGI. As DNA, the CDR3 is TGTGCCAGTTCCCGGACAGGGGGTAACGAGCAGTACGTC. Residues: CASSRTGGNEQYV.

The rearrangement uses TRBV7-9 and TRBJ2-1; TRBD2 matches at 11 bases. The CDR3 is 16 amino acids. Germline CDR1 SEHNR, CDR2 FQNEAQ (reference sequence). The trim removed 6 bases at V and 4 bases at J, leaving 8 bases unmatched. The CDR3 DNA follows: TGTGCCAGCAGTCCAGCTAGCGGGAGGCTATACAATGAGCAGTTCTTC. Translated, it gives CASSPASGRLYNEQFF.

The table lists this clone with a few counts. The chain is built from TRBV6-2 or TRBV6-3 and TRBJ2-5; 8 nucleotides match TRBD2. V shed 5 bases, J shed 5 bases, and the junction held 13 bases outside the gene matches. CDR3 length equals 16 residues. Germline values: CDR1 MNHEY, CDR2 SVGEGT. The CDR3 DNA follows: TGTGCCAGCAGTCTAACGACCGGGGGGGCCAGGGAGACCCAGTACTTC. The encoded protein is CASSLTTGGARETQYF.

The rearrangement links TRBV4-1 to TRBJ2-3, with D uncertain. V lost 2 bases and J lost 6, with 15 bases in between. This CDR3 has 15 residues. The germline V gene has CDR1 MGHRA and CDR2 YSYEKL. The CDR3: CASSQFGRQVDTQYF. CDR3 DNA sequence: TGCGCCAGCAGCCAATTCGGTCGGCAGGTGGATACGCAGTATTTT.

The chain uses TRBV7-8 and TRBJ1-5; 9 bases align to TRBD1. The CDR3 loop spans 16 amino acids. The J segment lost 6 bases and the V segment lost 1 base, leaving 7 bases of the junction unmatched. From germline, CDR1 is SGHVS and CDR2 FQNEAQ. DNA of the CDR3: TGTGCCAGCAGCTTAGGAGAGGGACAGGGAAGTCAGCCCCAGCATTTT. Its translation: CASSLGEGQGSQPQHF.

This clone was observed once. The gene calls are TRBV6-2 or TRBV6-3 and TRBJ2-1, with TRBD2 identical over 7 bases. Germline V gene sequence: CDR1 MNHEY, CDR2 SVGEGT. The CDR3 totals 18 residues. J gave up 1 base and V 5 bases, and 14 bases lay outside the gene matches. The CDR3 DNA is TGTGCCAGCAGTGGGGGGGGACCTCCGGGAGGATCCTACAATGAGCAGTTCTTC. Its protein is CASSGGGPPGGSYNEQFF.

CDR3 in amino acids: CASGNPRDRFYEQYV. The CDR3 DNA reads as TGTGCCAGCGGTAACCCGCGGGACAGATTCTACGAGCAGTACGTC. The chain recombines TRBV27 with TRBJ2-7; perhaps TRBD1 as D (7 bases). The CDR3 runs 15 residues. Trimming stripped 8 bases from V and 3 bases from J, with 20 bases between. Germline V gene sequence: CDR1 MNHEY, CDR2 SMNVEV (reference sequence).

J is TRBJ1-5 and V is TRBV24-1; TRBD1 agrees at 10 bases. V was clipped by 4 bases and J by 7 bases; unmatched bases: 9. The CDR3 extends over 16 amino acids. Germline CDR1 and CDR2: KGHDR and SFDVKD. The CDR3 DNA is TGTGCCACCAGTGACTCCGGGACAGGGGACGGCCAGCCCCAGCATTTT. As protein: CATSDSGTGDGQPQHF.

CDR3 residues: CASSWNLRDNRYEQYF. The CDR3 DNA reads as TGTGCCAGCAGTTGGAATCTCAGGGACAACCGCTACGAGCAGTACTTC. The rearrangement joins TRBV2 to TRBJ2-7; maybe TRBD1 (6 bases). Germline values: CDR1 SNHLY, CDR2 FYNNEI. The V gene lost 5 bases and the J gene lost 3 bases, with 20 bases spanning the gap. The CDR3 has 16 residues.

This clone came up once. The J gene is TRBJ2-5, the V gene TRBV4-1, with no clear D. The CDR3 has 13 residues. V gave up 1 base and J gave up 3 bases, with 6 bases separating them. Germline lookup yields CDR1 MGHRA and CDR2 YSYEKL. CDR3 protein: CASSQGVEETQYF. CDR3 in DNA: TGCGCCAGCAGCCAAGGAGTAGAAGAGACCCAGTACTTC.

The V and J genes are TRBV7-2 and TRBJ1-4, with D possibly TRBD1 on 5 matching bases. V dropped 5 bases and J dropped 0 bases, with 13 bases sitting between them. The CDR3 sequence is 16 residues long. Germline V CDR1 and CDR2: SGHTA, FQGNSA. The CDR3 region has the DNA TGTGCCAGCAGCACAAAGTTAGGGGCAACTAATGAAAAACTGTTTTTT. The encoded protein is CASSTKLGATNEKLFF. The full variable domain, its missing parts supplied by reference TRBV7-2 and TRBJ1-4, is GAGVSQSPSNKVTEKGKDVELRCDPISGHTALYWYRQSLGQGLEFLIYFQGNSAPDKSGLPSDRFSAERTGGSVSTLTIQRTQQEDSAVYLCASSTKLGATNEKLFFGSGTQLSVL.

This rearrangement joins TRBV4-2 to TRBJ2-3; possible D gene TRBD2, 6 bases. With 5 bases removed from V and 0 bases from J, the gap between germline ends came to 12 bases. This CDR3 is built from 15 residues. Germline CDR1 is LGHNA and CDR2 is YNFKEQ. CDR3 sequence: CASSAGTPSTDTQYF. The CDR3 nucleotides read TGTGCCAGCAGCGCCGGGACTCCTAGCACAGATACGCAGTATTTT.

This chain joins TRBV7-3 and TRBJ2-1; D is possibly TRBD2 (5 bases). CDR1 is SGHTA, CDR2 FQGTGA, per germline. Trimming left V 5 bases short and J 0 bases short, with 11 bases between. The CDR3 extends over 15 amino acids. CDR3 sequence (DNA): TGTGCCAGCAGCCCCAGCGGTCGCTCCTACAATGAGCAGTTCTTC. The encoded protein is CASSPSGRSYNEQFF. The full variable domain, with the rest looked up from reference TRBV7-3 and TRBJ2-1, is GAGVSQTPSNKVTEKGKYVELRCDPISGHTALYWYRQSLGQGPEFLIYFQGTGAADDSGLPNDRFFAVRPEGSVSTLKIQRTERGDSAVYLCASSPSGRSYNEQFFGPGTRLTVL.

The CDR3 sequence: CASSVTGYTEAFF. The CDR3 DNA follows: TGCGCCAGCAGTGTTACAGGGTATACTGAAGCTTTCTTT. J is TRBJ1-1 and V is TRBV4-3, with TRBD1 as a possible D gene (6 bases). Germline-derived CDR1 and CDR2 are LGHNA and YSLEER. Trimming took 6 bases from V and 5 from J, leaving 13 bases between them. The length of the CDR3 is 13 residues.

The chain links TRBV6-2 or TRBV6-3 to TRBJ1-5, with 8 bases matching TRBD1. CDR3 length equals 14 residues. Germline V CDR1 and CDR2: MNHEY, SVGEGT. Losses at the gene ends were 2 bases for V and 11 bases for J; bases not matched to a gene: 8. CDR3 sequence: CASSYLDRDKTQHF. DNA of the CDR3: TGTGCCAGCAGTTACCTGGACAGGGATAAGACCCAGCATTTT.

This clone showed up just once. CDR3 protein: CASSFLRGFIANQPQHF. CDR3 nucleotide sequence: TGTGCCAGCAGTTTTCTCAGGGGTTTTATAGCAAATCAGCCCCAGCATTTT. The V gene is TRBV6-2 or TRBV6-3, the J gene TRBJ1-5, with D tentatively TRBD1 (6 bases). Germline V gene sequence: CDR1 MNHEY, CDR2 SVGEGT. Trimming pared 4 bases from V and 4 bases from J, leaving 20 bases between. The CDR3 contains 17 residues.